This T cell receptor (beta chain) derives from a study of quantifying T cell responses using KT2 cells. Whole-study context: Reverse transcription used primers in the TCR alpha and beta constant regions.

V was trimmed by 1 base and J by 4 bases, leaving 7 bases between them. The CDR3 has 12 amino acids. Germline V gene data show CDR1 as SQVTM and CDR2 as ANQGSEA. An oligo carrying a UMI was ligated to the cDNA 3' end. An equimolar mix of RC1.1 and RC1.2 primed the beta chain across TRBC1 and TRBC2. TCRdb itself ran the UMI-ligation and nested PCR reads through MiXCR, one entry per CDR3 protein. This table holds 40,000 to 55,000 distinct CDR3 sequences, around 10% found once. In its sample, this clonotype was seen a few times. The V and J genes are TRBV29-1 and TRBJ1-2; D uncertain. The receptor was isolated from a human donor. The sample consisted of PBMCs spiked with cells of the T cell clone KT2. The CDR3 coding sequence is TGCAGCGTTGAAGGGCGTCCCTATGGCTACACCTTC. It translates to CSVEGRPYGYTF.